This TCR beta chain is drawn from a study of technical replicates of blood from a few donors. Profiling relied on immunoSEQ multiplex PCR, and the TCRdb table lists in-frame clones only, not all of them. The top ten hold approximately 0.21% of the sample, which has approximately 100,000 clones, 96% seen once. The germline V gene has CDR1 SEHNR and CDR2 FQNEAQ (reference sequence). Deletions cut 1 base from V and 6 bases from J, with 9 bases between. The CDR3 is 13 amino acids. The rearrangement uses TRBV7-9 and TRBJ1-1; possible D gene TRBD1, 6 bases. This clonotype was sampled from a human donor in good health. Sequences were obtained from T cells isolated from PBMCs. The CDR3 protein is CASSLDRAPEAFF. The DNA of the CDR3 is TGTGCCAGCAGCTTAGACAGGGCGCCTGAAGCTTTCTTT.